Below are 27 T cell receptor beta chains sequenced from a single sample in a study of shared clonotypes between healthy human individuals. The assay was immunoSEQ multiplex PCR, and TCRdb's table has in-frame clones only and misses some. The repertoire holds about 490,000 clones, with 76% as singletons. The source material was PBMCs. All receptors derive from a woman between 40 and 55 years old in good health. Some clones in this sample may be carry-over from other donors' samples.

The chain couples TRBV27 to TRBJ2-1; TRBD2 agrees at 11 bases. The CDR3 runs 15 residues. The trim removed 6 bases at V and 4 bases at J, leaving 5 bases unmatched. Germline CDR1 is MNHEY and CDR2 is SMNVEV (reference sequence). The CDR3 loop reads CASSYGTSGYNEQFF. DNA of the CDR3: TGTGCCAGCAGCTACGGGACTAGCGGATACAATGAGCAGTTCTTC.

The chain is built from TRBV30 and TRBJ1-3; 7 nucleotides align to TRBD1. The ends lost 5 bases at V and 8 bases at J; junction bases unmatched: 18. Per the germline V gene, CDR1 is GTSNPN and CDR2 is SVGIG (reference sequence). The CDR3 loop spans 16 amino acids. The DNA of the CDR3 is TGTGCCTGGCGGGTTAGCCGGACAGGTCCTCTCGACACCATATATTTT. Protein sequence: CAWRVSRTGPLDTIYF. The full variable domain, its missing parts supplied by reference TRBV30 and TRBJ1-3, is SQTIHQWPATLVQPVGSPLSLECTVEGTSNPNLYWYRQAAGRGLQLLFYSVGIGQISSEVPQNLSASRPQDRQFILSSKKLLLSDSGFYLCAWRVSRTGPLDTIYFGEGSWLTVV.

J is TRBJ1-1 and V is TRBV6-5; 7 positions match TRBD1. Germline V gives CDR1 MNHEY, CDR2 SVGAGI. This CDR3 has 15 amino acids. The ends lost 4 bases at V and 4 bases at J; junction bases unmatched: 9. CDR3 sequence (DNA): TGTGCCAGCAGTTCCTTAAAGGGGGCTGGCACTGAAGCTTTCTTT. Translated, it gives CASSSLKGAGTEAFF.

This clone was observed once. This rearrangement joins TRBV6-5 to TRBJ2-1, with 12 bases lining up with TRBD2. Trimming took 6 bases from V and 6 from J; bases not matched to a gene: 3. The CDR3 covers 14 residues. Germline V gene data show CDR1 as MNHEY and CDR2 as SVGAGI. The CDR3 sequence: CASRGLAGPNEQFF. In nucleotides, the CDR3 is TGTGCCAGCAGGGGACTAGCGGGCCCCAATGAGCAGTTCTTC.

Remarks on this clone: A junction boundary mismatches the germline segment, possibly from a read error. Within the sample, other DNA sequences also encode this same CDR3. The CDR3 spells CSVGTSDYGYTF. The DNA for the CDR3 is TGTAGCGTTGGGACATCAGACTATGGCTACACCTTC. This sequence joins TRBV29-1 and TRBJ1-2; tentatively, D is TRBD1 (6 bases). The CDR3 length is 12 residues. Looked up from germline, CDR1 is SQVTM and CDR2 is ANQGSEA.

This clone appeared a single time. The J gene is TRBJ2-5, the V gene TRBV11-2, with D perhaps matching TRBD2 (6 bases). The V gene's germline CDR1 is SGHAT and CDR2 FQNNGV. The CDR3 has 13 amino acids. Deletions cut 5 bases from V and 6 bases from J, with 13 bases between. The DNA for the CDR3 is TGTGCCAGCAGCCCGGGAGTGGCAAAGACCCAGTACTTC. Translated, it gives CASSPGVAKTQYF.

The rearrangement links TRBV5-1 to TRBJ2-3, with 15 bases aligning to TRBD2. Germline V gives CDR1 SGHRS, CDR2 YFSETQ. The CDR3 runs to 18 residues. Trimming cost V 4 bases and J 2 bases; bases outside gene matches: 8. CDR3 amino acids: CASSLGLAGGPPTDTQYF. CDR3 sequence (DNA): TGCGCCAGCAGCCTGGGACTAGCGGGAGGTCCACCCACAGATACGCAGTATTTT.

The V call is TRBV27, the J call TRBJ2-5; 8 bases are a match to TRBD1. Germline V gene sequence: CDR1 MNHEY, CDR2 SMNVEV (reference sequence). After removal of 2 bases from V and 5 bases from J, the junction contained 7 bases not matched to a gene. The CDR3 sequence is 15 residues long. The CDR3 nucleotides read TGTGCCAGCAGTTTAGGGGACAGGCGAGGGGAGACCCAGTACTTC. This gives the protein CASSLGDRRGETQYF.

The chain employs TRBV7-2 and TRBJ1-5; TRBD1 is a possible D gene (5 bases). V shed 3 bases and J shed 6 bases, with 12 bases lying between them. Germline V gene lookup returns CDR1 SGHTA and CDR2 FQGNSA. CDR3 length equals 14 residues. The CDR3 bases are TGTGCCAGCAGCTTCCGGGTAAGGGGTCAGCCCCAGCATTTT. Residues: CASSFRVRGQPQHF.

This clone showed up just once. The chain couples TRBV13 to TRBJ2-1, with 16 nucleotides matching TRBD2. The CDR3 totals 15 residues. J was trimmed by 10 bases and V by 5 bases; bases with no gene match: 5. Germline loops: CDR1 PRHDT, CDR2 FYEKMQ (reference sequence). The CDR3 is CASSGTSGRAGEQFF. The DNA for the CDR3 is TGTGCCAGCAGCGGGACTAGCGGGAGGGCCGGGGAGCAGTTCTTC.

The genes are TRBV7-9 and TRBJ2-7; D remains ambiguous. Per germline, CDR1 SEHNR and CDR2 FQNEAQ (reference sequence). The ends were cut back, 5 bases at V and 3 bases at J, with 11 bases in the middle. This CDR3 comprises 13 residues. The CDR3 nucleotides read TGTGCCAGCAGCCCCCCTGTGAGCTACGAGCAGTACTTC. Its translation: CASSPPVSYEQYF.

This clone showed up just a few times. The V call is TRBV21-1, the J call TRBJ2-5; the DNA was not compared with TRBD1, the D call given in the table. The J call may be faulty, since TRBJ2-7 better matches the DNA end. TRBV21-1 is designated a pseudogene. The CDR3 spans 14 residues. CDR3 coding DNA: TGTGCCAGCAGCCGCCGGGACAGACAATACGAGCAGTACTTC. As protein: CASSRRDRQYEQYF.

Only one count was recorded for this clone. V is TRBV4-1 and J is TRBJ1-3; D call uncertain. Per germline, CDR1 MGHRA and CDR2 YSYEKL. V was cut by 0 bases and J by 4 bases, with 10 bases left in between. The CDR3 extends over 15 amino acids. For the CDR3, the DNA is TGCGCCAGCAGCCAAGACGTAACAGCCGGAAACACCATATATTTT. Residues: CASSQDVTAGNTIYF.

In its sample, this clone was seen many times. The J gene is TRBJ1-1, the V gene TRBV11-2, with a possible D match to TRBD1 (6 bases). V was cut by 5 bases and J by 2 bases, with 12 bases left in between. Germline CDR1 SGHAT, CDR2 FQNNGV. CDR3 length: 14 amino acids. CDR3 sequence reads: CASSTGLGNTEAFF. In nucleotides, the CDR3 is TGTGCCAGCAGCACAGGGCTAGGAAACACTGAAGCTTTCTTT. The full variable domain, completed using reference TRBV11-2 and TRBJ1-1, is EAGVAQSPRYKIIEKRQSVAFWCNPISGHATLYWYQQILGQGPKLLIQFQNNGVVDDSQLPKDRFSAERLKGVDSTLKIQPAKLEDSAVYLCASSTGLGNTEAFFGQGTRLTVV.

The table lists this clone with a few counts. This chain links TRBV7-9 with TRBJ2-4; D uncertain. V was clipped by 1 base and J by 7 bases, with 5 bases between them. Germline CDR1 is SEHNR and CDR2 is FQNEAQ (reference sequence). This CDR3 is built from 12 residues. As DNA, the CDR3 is TGTGCCAGCAGCTTAGACGCGAACATTCAGTACTTC. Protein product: CASSLDANIQYF.

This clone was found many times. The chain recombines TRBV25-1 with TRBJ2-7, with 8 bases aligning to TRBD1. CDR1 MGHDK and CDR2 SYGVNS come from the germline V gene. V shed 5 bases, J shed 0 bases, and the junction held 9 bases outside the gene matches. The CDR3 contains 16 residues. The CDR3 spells CASSQPGGVNSYEQYF. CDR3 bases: TGTGCCAGCAGTCAACCAGGGGGCGTAAACTCCTACGAGCAGTACTTC.

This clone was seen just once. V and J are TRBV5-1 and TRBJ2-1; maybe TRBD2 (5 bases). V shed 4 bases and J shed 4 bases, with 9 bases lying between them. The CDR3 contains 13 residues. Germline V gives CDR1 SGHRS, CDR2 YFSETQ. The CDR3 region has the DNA TGCGCCAGCAGCCGTAGCGAGTACAATGAGCAGTTCTTC. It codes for CASSRSEYNEQFF. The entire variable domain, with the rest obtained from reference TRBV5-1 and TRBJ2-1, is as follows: KAGVTQTPRYLIKTRGQQVTLSCSPISGHRSVSWYQQTPGQGLQFLFEYFSETQRNKGNFPGRFSGRQFSNSRSEMNVSTLELGDSALYLCASSRSEYNEQFFGPGTRLTVL.

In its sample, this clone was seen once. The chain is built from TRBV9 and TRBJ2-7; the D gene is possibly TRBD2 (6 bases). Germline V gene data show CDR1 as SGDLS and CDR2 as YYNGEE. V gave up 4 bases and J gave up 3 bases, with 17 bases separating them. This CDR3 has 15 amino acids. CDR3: CASSRGAGSGYEQYF. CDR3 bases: TGTGCCAGCAGCCGCGGGGCGGGGTCGGGCTACGAGCAGTACTTC.

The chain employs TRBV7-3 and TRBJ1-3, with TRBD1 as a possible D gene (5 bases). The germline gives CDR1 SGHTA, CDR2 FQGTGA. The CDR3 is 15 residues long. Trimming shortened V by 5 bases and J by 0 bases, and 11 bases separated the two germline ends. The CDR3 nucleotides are TGTGCCAGCAGCGATGAGGGGAGCTCTGGAAACACCATATATTTT. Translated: CASSDEGSSGNTIYF.

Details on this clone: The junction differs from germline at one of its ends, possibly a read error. The CDR3 protein is CASSTPRAPINF. The CDR3 nucleotides are TGTGCCAGTAGTACCCCCCGCGCACCGATAAATTTT. The rearrangement links TRBV19 to TRBJ1-5; no firm D call. This CDR3 contains 12 residues. CDR1 LNHDA and CDR2 SQIVND come from the germline V gene (reference sequence).

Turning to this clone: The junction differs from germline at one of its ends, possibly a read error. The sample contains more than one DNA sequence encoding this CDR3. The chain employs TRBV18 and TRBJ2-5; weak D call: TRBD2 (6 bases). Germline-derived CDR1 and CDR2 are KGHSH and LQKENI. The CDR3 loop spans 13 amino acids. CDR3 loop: CASSPPGLETQYF. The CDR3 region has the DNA TGTGCCAGCTCCCCACCGGGACTAGAGACCCAGTACTTC.

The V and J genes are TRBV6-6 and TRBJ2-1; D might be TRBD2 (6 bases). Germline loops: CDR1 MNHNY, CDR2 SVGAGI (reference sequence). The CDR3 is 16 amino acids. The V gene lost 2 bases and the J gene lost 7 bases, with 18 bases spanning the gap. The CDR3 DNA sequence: TGTGCCAGCAGTTACGGCGGGACCACCTCATCGAATGAGCAGTTCTTC. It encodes CASSYGGTTSSNEQFF.

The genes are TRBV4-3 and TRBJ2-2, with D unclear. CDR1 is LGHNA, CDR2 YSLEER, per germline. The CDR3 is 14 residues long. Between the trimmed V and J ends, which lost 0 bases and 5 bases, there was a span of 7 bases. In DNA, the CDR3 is TGCGCCAGCAGCCAAGAGTCGTGGACCGGGGAGCTGTTTTTT. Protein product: CASSQESWTGELFF.

CDR3 in amino acids: CASSLGGGRGPYEQYF. The CDR3 DNA reads as TGCGCCAGCAGCTTGGGGGGCGGCAGGGGCCCCTACGAGCAGTACTTC. V and J are TRBV5-1 and TRBJ2-7; D is perhaps TRBD1 (6 bases). The CDR3 is made up of 16 amino acids. V was shortened by 0 bases and J by 2 bases, with 15 bases between the two germline ends. The germline V gene has CDR1 SGHRS and CDR2 YFSETQ.

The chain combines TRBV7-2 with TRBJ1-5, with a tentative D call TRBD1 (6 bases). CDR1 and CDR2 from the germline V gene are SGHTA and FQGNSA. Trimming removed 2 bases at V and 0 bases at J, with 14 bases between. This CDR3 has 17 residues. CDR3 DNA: TGTGCCAGCAGCTTATTTCCGGCAGGGGATAGCAATCAGCCCCAGCATTTT. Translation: CASSLFPAGDSNQPQHF.

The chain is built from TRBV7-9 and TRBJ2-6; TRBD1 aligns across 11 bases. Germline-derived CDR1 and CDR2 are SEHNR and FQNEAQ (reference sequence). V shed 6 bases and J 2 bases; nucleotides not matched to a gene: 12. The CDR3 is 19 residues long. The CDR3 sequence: CASSSRPGQGAAGANVLTF. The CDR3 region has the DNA TGTGCCAGCAGTTCACGCCCCGGACAGGGGGCGGCTGGGGCCAACGTCCTGACTTTC.

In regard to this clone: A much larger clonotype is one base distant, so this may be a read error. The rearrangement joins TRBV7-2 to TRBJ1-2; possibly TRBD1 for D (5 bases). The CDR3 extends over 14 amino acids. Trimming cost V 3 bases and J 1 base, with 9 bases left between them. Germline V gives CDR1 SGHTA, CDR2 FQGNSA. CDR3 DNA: TGTGCCAGCAGCTTGGGACGGGGTAACTATGGCTACACCTTC. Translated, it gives CASSLGRGNYGYTF.